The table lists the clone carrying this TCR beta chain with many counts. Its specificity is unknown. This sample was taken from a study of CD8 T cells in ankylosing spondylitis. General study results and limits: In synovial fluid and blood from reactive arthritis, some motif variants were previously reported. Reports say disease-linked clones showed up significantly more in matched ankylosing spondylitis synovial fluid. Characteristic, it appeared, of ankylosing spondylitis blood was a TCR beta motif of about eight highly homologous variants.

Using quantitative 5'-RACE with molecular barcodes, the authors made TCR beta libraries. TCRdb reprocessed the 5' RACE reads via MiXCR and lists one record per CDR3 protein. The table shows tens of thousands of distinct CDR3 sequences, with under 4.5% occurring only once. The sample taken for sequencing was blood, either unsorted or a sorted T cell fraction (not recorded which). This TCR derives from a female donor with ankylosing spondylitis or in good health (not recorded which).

The CDR3 reads CASSVDGLRGQPNSPLHF. CDR3 in DNA: TGTGCCAGCAGCGTAGATGGGTTACGTGGACAGCCAAATTCACCCCTCCACTTT. V and J are TRBV9 and TRBJ1-6; D may be TRBD1 (6 bases). The CDR3 consists of 18 residues. CDR1 SGDLS and CDR2 YYNGEE come from the germline V gene. V lost 0 bases and J lost 7, with 20 bases in between.